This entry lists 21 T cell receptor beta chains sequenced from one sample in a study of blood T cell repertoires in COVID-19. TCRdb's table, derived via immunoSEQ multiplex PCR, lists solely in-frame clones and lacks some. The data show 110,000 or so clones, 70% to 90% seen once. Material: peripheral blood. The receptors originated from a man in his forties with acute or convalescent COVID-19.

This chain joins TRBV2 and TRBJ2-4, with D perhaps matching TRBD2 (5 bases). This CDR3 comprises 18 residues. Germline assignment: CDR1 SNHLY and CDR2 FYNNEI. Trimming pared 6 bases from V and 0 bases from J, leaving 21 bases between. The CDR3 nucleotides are TGTGCCAGCAGGGAGCCGGGAACCCGCTCTCTAGCCAAAAACATTCAGTACTTC. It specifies CASREPGTRSLAKNIQYF.

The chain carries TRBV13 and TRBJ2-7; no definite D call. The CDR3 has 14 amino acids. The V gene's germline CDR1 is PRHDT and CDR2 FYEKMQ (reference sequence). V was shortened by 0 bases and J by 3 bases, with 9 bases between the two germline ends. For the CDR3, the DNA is TGTGCCAGCAGCTTAGGCACCAGTGTCTACGAGCAGTACTTC. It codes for CASSLGTSVYEQYF.

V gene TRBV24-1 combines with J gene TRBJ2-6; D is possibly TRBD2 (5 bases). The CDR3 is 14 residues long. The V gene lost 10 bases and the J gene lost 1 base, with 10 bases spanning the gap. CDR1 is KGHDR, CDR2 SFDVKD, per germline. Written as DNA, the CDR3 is TGTGCCACAGGAAGAGGGTCTGGGGCCAACGTCCTGACTTTC. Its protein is CATGRGSGANVLTF.

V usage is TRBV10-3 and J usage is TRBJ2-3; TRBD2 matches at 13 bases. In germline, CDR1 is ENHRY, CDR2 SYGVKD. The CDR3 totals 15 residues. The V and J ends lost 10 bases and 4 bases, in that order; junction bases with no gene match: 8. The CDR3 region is CATMQLAGGPDTQYF. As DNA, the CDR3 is TGTGCCACCATGCAACTAGCGGGGGGGCCAGATACGCAGTATTTT.

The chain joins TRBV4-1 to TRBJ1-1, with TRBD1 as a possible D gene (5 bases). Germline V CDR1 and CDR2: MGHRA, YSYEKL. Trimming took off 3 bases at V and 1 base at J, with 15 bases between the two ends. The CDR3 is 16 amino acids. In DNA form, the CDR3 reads TGCGCCAGCAGCCAGGGGACTGACAGAAGGAACACTGAAGCTTTCTTT. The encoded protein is CASSQGTDRRNTEAFF.

The CDR3 region has the DNA TGTGCCAGCAGCCAAAAGGGACTCCCGGTCGGCTCACCCCTCCACTTT. Translation: CASSQKGLPVGSPLHF. This chain links TRBV14 with TRBJ1-6; the D gene is possibly TRBD1 (5 bases). The V end was cut by 2 bases, the J end by 10 bases, with 18 bases between. Germline V lookup: CDR1 SGHDN, CDR2 FVKESK. The CDR3 is 16 residues long. Complete variable domain (other parts from reference TRBV14 and TRBJ1-6): EAGVTQFPSHSVIEKGQTVTLRCDPISGHDNLYWYRRVMGKEIKFLLHFVKESKQDESGMPNNRFLAERTGGTYSTLKVQPAELEDSGVYFCASSQKGLPVGSPLHFGNGTRLTVT.

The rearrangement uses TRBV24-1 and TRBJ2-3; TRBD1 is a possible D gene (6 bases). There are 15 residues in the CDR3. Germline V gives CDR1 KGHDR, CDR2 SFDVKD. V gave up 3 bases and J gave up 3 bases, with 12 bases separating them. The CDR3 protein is CATSDGGQLTDTQYF. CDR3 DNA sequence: TGTGCCACCAGTGATGGGGGACAACTTACAGATACGCAGTATTTT.

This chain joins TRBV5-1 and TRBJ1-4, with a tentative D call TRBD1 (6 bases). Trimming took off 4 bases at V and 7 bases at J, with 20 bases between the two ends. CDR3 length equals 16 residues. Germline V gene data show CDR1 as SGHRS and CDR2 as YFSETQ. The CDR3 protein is CASSIQSLGAREKLFF. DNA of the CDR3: TGCGCCAGCAGCATACAGAGTCTGGGGGCGCGTGAAAAACTGTTTTTT.

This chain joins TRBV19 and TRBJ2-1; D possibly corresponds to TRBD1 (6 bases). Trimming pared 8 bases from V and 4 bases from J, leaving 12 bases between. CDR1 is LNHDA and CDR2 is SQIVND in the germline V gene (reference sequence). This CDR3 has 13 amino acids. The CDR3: CASQGYGYNEQFF. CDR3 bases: TGTGCCAGTCAGGGGTATGGGTACAATGAGCAGTTCTTC.

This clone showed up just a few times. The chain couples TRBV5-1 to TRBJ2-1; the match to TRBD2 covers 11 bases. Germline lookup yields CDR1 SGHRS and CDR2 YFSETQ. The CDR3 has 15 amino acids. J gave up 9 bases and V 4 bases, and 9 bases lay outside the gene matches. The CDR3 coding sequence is TGCGCCAGCAGCCTGACTAGCGGGGACCCCTTTGAGCAGTTCTTC. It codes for CASSLTSGDPFEQFF.

The DNA for the CDR3 is TGTGCCAGCAGCGGACTCGGGACAGCAAACTACGAGCAGTACTTC. Protein product: CASSGLGTANYEQYF. This chain links TRBV27 with TRBJ2-7, with 7 bases matching TRBD1. With 6 bases clipped from V and 3 bases from J, the junction kept 11 bases outside the gene matches. In germline, CDR1 is MNHEY, CDR2 SMNVEV (reference sequence). CDR3 length: 15 amino acids.

The CDR3 sequence is CASSPSGGTDTQYF. The CDR3, as DNA: TGTGCCAGCAGCCCTAGCGGGGGGACAGATACGCAGTATTTT. The V and J genes are TRBV3-1 (or the pseudogene TRBV3-2) and TRBJ2-3, with 11 bases lining up with TRBD2. The CDR3 is made up of 14 amino acids. Germline CDR1 reads LGHDT; CDR2 reads YNNKEL (reference sequence). V lost 4 bases, J lost 3 bases, and 0 bases stayed unmatched.

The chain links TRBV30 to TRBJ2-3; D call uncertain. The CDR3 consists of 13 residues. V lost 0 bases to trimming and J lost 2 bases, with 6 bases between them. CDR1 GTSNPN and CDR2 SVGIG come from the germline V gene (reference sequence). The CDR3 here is CAWSVAHTDTQYF. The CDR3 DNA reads TGTGCCTGGAGTGTTGCACACACAGATACGCAGTATTTT.

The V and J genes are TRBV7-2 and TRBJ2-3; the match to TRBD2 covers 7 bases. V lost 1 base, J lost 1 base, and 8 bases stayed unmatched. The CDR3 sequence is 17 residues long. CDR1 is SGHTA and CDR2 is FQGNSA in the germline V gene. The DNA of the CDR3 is TGTGCCAGCAGCTTAGGGCGAGCGGGGACCGGCACAGATACGCAGTATTTT. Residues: CASSLGRAGTGTDTQYF.

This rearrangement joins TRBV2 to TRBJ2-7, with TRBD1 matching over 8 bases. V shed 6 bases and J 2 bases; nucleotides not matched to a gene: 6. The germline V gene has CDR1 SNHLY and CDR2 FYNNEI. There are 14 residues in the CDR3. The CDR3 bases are TGTGCCAGCAGCTCTGAGACAGGGGCCTACGAGCAGTACTTC. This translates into CASSSETGAYEQYF.

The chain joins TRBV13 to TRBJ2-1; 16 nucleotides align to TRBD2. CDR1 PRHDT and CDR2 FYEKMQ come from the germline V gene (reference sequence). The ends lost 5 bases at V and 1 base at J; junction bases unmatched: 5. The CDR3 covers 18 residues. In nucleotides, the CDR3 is TGTGCCAGCAGCCCGGGACTAGCGGGGGGGCCTTCCTACAATGAGCAGTTCTTC. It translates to CASSPGLAGGPSYNEQFF.

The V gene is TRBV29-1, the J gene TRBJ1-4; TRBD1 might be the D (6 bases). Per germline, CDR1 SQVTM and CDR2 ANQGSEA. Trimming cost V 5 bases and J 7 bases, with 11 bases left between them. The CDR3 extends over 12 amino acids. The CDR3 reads CSVSGGGEKLFF. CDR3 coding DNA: TGCAGCGTTTCTGGGGGCGGTGAAAAACTGTTTTTT.

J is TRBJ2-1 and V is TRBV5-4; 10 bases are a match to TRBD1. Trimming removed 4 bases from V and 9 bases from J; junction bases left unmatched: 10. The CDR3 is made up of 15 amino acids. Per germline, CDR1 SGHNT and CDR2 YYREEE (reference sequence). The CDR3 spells CASSPGTGVAGEQFF. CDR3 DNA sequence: TGTGCCAGCAGCCCGGGGACAGGGGTCGCGGGTGAGCAGTTCTTC. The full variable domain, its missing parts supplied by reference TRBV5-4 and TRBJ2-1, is ETGVTQSPTHLIKTRGQQVTLRCSSQSGHNTVSWYQQALGQGPQFIFQYYREEENGRGNFPPRFSGLQFPNYSSELNVNALELDDSALYLCASSPGTGVAGEQFFGPGTRLTVL.

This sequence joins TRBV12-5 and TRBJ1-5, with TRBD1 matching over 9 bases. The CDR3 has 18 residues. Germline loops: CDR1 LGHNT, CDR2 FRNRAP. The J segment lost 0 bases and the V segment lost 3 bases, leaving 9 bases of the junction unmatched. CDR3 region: CASGFGTGHAYSNQPQHF. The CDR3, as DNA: TGTGCTAGTGGTTTTGGGACAGGGCATGCATATAGCAATCAGCCCCAGCATTTT.

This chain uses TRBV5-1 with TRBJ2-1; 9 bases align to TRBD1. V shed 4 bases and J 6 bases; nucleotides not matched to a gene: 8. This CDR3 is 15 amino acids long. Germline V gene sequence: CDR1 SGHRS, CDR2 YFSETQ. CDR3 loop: CASSPRDRDLNEQFF. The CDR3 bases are TGCGCCAGCAGCCCCCGGGACAGGGATCTCAATGAGCAGTTCTTC.

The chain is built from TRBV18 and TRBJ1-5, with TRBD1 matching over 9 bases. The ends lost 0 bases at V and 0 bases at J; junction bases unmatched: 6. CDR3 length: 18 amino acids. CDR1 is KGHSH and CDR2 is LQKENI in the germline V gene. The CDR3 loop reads CASSPPRQGVYSNQPQHF. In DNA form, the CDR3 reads TGTGCCAGCTCACCACCAAGACAGGGGGTATATAGCAATCAGCCCCAGCATTTT. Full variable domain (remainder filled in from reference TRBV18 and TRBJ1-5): NAGVMQNPRHLVRRRGQEARLRCSPMKGHSHVYWYRQLPEEGLKFMVYLQKENIIDESGMPKERFSAEFPKEGPSILRIQQVVRGDSAAYFCASSPPRQGVYSNQPQHFGDGTRLSIL.